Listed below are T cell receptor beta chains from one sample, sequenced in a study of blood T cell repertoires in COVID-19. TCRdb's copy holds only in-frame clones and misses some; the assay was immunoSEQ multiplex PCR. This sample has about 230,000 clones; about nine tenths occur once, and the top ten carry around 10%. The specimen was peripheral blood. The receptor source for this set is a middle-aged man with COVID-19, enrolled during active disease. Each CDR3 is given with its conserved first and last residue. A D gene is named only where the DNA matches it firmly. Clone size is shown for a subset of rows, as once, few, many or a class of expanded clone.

TGTGCCAGCAGTTACTCAATAGGGGCGGAAGAAAAACTGTTTTTT	CASSYSIGAEEKLFF	NA	TRBJ1-4	TRBV6-5	NA
TGCGCCAGCAGCACGTCAGGGTCCGGCTACACCTTC	CASSTSGSGYTF	NA	TRBJ1-2	TRBV5-1	NA
TGTGCCAGCAGTTACTCGAACTTTGCGGCTGGAAACACCATATATTTT	CASSYSNFAAGNTIYF	NA	TRBJ1-3	TRBV6-5	NA
TGTGCCAGCAGTTACTCTAGCGGGGGGGCCGTCTTCACAGATACGCAGTATTTT	CASSYSSGGAVFTDTQYF	NA	TRBJ2-3	TRBV6-2/TRBV6-3	TRBD2
TGTGCCAGCAGCTCCTCCTCAGGGGGCAATCGCAATCAGCCCCAGCATTTT	CASSSSSGGNRNQPQHF	NA	TRBJ1-5	TRBV28	TRBD1
TGTGCCAGCAGCTTAGTGGGGGGGCTAGAGACCCAGTACTTC	CASSLVGGLETQYF	NA	TRBJ2-5	TRBV7-7	NA
TGTGCCAGCTCACCGCAGGTGGATGGAAACACCATATATTTT	CASSPQVDGNTIYF	once	TRBJ1-3	TRBV18	NA
TGTGCCAGTAGTTCTAGCGGATCTAGCACAGATACGCAGTATTTT	CASSSSGSSTDTQYF	NA	TRBJ2-3	TRBV19	TRBD2
TGTGCCAGCAGCCCGACAGGGCTCCGAGGTAATGAAAAACTGTTTTTT	CASSPTGLRGNEKLFF	NA	TRBJ1-4	TRBV3-1/TRBV3-2	TRBD1
TGTGCCAGCACACCAGGGGGCCTTAACTATGGCTACACCTTC	CASTPGGLNYGYTF	NA	TRBJ1-2	TRBV5-4	TRBD1
TGTGCCAGCAGCCAAGGGCTCAGGGAGGGTACTGAAGCTTTCTTT	CASSQGLREGTEAFF	NA	TRBJ1-1	TRBV3-1/TRBV3-2	NA